The clone carrying this T cell receptor (beta chain) was found once. Its antigen is still unknown. The DNA input per sorted-subset replicate PCR was about 0.2 ug, corresponding to 30,000 or so T cell genomes. Method: immunoSEQ multiplex PCR; TCRdb's copy keeps in-frame clones and lacks some. This table has roughly 2.1 million clones, more than 85% appearing once. Between the trimmed V and J ends, which lost 1 base and 9 bases, there was a span of 10 bases. CDR3 size: 13 residues. Germline loops: CDR1 WSHSY, CDR2 SAAADI. These data originate in a study of shared clonotypes between healthy human individuals. Whole-study results and caveats: A handful of donors shared around 5.1% of their naive CD4 clonotypes. Clonotype sharing across donors was expected to vary with sequencing depth.

The naive CD8 fraction comprised CD45RO-negative cells positively selected for CCR7 and excluded terminally differentiated effector memory CD45RA+ cells. Recent vaccinations or acute infections were absent in the healthy HIV-negative adult donors. V gene TRBV10-2 combines with J gene TRBJ1-5; D ambiguous. The TCR comes from a young man in good health. Some clones in this sample may be carry-over from other donors' samples. Source material: naive CD8+ T cells from PBMCs. The CDR3 DNA follows: TGCGCCAGCAGTGAGTATGGACCCCGGCCCCAGCATTTT. This codes for CASSEYGPRPQHF.